This note documents a single TCR beta chain sequence. Its antigen has not been determined. It has no much larger one-base neighbor in the sample; base qualities were not kept. These data belong to a study of brain T cells in children with intractable seizures (dated by TCRdb to the early 2020s). Turning to the overall study: A NanoString immunology panel was first used to screen resected brain tissue from about 53 pediatric epilepsy surgery cases for immune gene transcripts. Of the 12 selected surgery cases, pre-surgery blood was also sequenced for eight, so four had brain tissue only. Broad study findings and their caveats: Because sequencing depth differed between pre- and post-surgery blood, the absence of clones from the pre-surgery sample may reflect undersampling. Viral specificity was inferred only from CDR3 sequence similarity, and patients' HCMV serostatus was unknown.

Taken with the paper, the label for time point translates to: blood from clinic visit 5 months post-surgery; TSC patient then seizure free. The surgery cases showing the highest brain T cell transcript signatures were chosen for TCR beta chain sequencing of brain tissue and, when available, of blood. Patients had been treated with at least one anti-epileptic drug before surgery. TCR-sequenced patients were children with drug-resistant epilepsy due to tuberous sclerosis complex, focal cortical dysplasia, Rasmussen encephalitis or hemimegalencephaly. The Monarch genomic DNA purification kit was used to extract bulk genomic DNA from unsorted brain tissue and from whole blood. For this chain, trimming is 1 base at the V end and 3 bases at the J end, and the number of junction bases without a gene match is 10. The CDR3 runs 18 residues from the cysteine to the phenylalanine. Of all the DNA, just the CDR3 is kept, 54 bases in frame from base 1. For CDR1 and CDR2, the germline V gene lists SGDLS and YYNGEE.

The immunoSEQ assay was applied to genomic DNA to generate the TCR beta chain sequences. In the original analysis: CDR3 sequences that did not begin with the conserved framework cysteine at position 104 were removed manually. Clonality was calculated as one minus the normalized Shannon's Diversity Index, with values ranging from 0 (maximal diversity) to 1 (oligoclonal). Differences in the frequency of the same CDR3 between samples, such as brain versus blood, were assessed with chi-squared comparison-of-proportions tests. Public clonotypes were found by searching immuneACCESS, and the VDJdb browser was used to assess similarity to known antiviral clonotypes. TCRdb provides this immuneACCESS table in a form limited to in-frame rearrangements. Some clones are lacking; in checked studies, under half of them reflect an unresolved V gene, and why the rest are absent is not known. V and J calls and clone size are given by that table; D and trimming were obtained from the DNA. This sample comprises 300,000 to 400,000 clones, 93% of them detected only once. The biggest ten clones account for about 5.8% of the sample.

The chain uses TRBV9 and TRBJ2-3, with 11 middle bases fitting TRBD2. The specimen was peripheral blood, collected 4 to 6 months after surgery. This sequence was found in a boy less than two years old with tuberous sclerosis and intractable seizures. The sequence in DNA is TGTGCCAGCAGCGTATACCCCTCTAGCGGGAGGTTTACAGATACGCAGTATTTT. The encoded protein is CASSVYPSSGRFTDTQYF.